The entry below gives a single TCR beta chain sequence along with its context. TCRdb's copy holds only in-frame clones and misses some; the assay was immunoSEQ multiplex PCR. The table has under 200,000 clones, around 77% seen once. The germline V gene encodes CDR1 GTSNPN and CDR2 SVGIG (reference sequence). This CDR3 contains 17 residues. Trimming stripped 1 base from V and 0 bases from J, with 13 bases between. This entry comes from a study of blood T cell repertoires in COVID-19. The chain uses TRBV30 and TRBJ2-6; D unresolved. Source material: peripheral blood. This receptor was obtained from a man aged 70-80 years with acute or convalescent COVID-19. The CDR3 DNA reads TGTGCCTGGAGTGGACTTTTTTCGGGCTCTGGGGCCAACGTCCTGACTTTC. It codes for CAWSGLFSGSGANVLTF.